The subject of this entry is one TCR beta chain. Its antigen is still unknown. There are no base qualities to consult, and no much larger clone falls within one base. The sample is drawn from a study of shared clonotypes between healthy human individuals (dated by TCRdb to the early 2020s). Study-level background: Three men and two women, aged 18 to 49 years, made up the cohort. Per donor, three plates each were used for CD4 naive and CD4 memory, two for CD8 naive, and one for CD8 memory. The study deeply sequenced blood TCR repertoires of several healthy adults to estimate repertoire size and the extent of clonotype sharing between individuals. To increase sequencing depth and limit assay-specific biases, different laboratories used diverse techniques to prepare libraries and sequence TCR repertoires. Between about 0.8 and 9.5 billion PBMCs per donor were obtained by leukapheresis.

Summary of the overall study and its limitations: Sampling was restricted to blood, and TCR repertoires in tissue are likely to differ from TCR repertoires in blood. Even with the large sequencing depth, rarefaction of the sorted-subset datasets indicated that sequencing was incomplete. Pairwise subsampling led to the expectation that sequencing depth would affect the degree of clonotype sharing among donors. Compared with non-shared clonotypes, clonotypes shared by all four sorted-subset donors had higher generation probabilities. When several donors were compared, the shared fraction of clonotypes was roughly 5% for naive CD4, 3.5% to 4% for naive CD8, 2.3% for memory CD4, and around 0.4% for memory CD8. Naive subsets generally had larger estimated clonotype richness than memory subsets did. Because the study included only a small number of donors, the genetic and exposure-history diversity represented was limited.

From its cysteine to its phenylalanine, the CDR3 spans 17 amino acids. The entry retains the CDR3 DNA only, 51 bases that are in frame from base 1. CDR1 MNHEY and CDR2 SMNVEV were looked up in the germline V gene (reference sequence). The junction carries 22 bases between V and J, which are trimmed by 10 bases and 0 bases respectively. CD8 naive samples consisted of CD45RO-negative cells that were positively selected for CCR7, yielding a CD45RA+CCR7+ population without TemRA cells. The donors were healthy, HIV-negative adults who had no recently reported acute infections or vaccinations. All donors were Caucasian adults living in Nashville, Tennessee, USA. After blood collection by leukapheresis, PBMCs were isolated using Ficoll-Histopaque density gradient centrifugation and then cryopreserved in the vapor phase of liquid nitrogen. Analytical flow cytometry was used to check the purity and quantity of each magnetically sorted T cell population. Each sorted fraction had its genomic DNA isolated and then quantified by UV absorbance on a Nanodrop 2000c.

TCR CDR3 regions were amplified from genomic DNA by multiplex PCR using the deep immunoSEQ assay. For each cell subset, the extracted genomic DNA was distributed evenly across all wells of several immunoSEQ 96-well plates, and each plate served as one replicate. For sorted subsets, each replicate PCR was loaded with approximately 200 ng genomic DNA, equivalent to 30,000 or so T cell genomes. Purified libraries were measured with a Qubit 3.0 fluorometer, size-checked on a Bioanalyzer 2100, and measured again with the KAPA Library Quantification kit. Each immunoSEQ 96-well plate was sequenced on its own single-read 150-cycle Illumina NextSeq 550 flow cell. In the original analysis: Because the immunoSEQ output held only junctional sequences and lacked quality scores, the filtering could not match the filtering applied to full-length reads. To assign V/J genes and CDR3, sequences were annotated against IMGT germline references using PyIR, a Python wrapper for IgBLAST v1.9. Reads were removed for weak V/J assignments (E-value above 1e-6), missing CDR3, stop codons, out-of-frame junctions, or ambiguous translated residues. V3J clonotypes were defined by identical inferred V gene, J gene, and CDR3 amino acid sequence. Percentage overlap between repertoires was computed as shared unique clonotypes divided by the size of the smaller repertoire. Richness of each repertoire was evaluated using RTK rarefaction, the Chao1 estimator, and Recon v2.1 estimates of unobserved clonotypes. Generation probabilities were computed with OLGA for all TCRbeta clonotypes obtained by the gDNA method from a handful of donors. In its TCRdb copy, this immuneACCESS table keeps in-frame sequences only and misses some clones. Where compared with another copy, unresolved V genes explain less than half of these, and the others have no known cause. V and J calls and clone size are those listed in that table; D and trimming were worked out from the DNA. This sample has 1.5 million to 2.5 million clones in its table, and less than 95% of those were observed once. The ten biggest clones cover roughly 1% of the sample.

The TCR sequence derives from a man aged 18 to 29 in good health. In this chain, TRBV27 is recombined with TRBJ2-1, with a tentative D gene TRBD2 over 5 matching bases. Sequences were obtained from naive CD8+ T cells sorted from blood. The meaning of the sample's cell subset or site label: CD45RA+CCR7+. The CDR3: CATTSLPSGSSYNEQFF. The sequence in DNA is TGTGCCACCACCAGTTTACCAAGCGGAAGCTCCTACAATGAGCAGTTCTTC.